This TCR beta chain derives from a study of blood T cell repertoires in COVID-19. Across the study: Acute and convalescent COVID-19 specimens originated in the United States, Italy and Spain.

Methods used by the authors: Nucleated cell number was recorded as an estimate derived from reference gene primer amplification. The table came from immunoSEQ multiplex PCR; TCRdb's copy has only in-frame clones and leaves some out. The V and J calls and the clone size are those of that table, but D and trimming were determined from the DNA. The sample holds 100,000 to 150,000 clones; around three quarters are singletons and the top ten take approximately 35%. V was shortened by 7 bases and J by 6 bases, with 13 bases between the two germline ends. The CDR3 extends over 13 amino acids. The germline gives CDR1 MDHEN, CDR2 SYDVKM.

Sequencing was done on a sample of peripheral blood. The rearrangement links TRBV28 to TRBJ1-5, with no clear D. This TCR derives from a man in his forties or fifties with active or convalescent COVID-19. The CDR3: CASIHAGGQPQHF. The DNA of the CDR3 is TGTGCCAGCATTCATGCCGGTGGTCAGCCCCAGCATTTT.